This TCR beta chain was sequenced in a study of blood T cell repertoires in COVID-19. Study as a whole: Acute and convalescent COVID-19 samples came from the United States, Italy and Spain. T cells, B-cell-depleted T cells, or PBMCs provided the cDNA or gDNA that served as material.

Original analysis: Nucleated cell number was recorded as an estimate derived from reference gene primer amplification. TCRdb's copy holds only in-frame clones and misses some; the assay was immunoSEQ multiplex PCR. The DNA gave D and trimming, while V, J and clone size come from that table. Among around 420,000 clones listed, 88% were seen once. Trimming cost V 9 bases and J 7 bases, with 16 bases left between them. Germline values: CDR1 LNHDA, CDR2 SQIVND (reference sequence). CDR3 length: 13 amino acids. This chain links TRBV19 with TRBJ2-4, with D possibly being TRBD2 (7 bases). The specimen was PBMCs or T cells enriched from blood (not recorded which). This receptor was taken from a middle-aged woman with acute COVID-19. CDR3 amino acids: CASQVGGANIQYF. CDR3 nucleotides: TGTGCCAGCCAGGTGGGGGGGGCGAACATTCAGTACTTC. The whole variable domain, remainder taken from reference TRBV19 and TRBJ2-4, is DGGITQSPKYLFRKEGQNVTLSCEQNLNHDAMYWYRQDPGQGLRLIYYSQIVNDFQKGDIAEGYSVSREKKESFPLTVTSAQKNPTAFYLCASQVGGANIQYFGAGTRLSVL.